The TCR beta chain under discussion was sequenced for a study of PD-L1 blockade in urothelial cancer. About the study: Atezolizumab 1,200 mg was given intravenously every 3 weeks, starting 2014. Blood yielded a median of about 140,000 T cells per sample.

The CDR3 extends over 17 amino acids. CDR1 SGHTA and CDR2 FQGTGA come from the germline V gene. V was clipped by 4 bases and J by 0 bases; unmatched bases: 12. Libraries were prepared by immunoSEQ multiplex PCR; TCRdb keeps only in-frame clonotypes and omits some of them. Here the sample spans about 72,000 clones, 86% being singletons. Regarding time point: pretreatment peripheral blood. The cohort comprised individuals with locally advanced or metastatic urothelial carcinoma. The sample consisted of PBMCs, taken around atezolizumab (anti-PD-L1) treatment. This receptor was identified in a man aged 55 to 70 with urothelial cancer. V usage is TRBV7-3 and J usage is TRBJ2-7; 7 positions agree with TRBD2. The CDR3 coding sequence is TGTGCCAGCAGCTCGCTGGGGGGGGGACCCAGCTCCTACGAGCAGTACTTC. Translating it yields CASSSLGGGPSSYEQYF.